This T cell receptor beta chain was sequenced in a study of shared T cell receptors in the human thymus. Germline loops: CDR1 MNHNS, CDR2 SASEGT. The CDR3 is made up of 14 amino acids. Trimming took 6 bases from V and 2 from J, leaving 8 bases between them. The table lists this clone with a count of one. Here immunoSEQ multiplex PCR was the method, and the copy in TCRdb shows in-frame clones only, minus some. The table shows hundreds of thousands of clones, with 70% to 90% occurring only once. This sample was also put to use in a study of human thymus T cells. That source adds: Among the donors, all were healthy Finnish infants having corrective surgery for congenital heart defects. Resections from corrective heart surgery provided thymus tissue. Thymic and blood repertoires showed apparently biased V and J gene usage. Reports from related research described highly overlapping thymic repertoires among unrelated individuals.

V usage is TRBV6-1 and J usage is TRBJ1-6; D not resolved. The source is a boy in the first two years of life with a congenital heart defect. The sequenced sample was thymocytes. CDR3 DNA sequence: TGTGCCAGCAGACGGGGAACCTATAATTCACCCCTCCACTTT. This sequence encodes CASRRGTYNSPLHF.